The entry that follows covers one T cell receptor (beta chain) sequence. There are 16 residues in the CDR3. Germline V CDR1 and CDR2: MGHRA, YSYEKL. The trim removed 1 base at V and 3 bases at J, leaving 6 bases unmatched. Clones were read by immunoSEQ multiplex PCR, and TCRdb kept only the in-frame ones, dropping some. Of about 610,000 clones listed, 85% to 90% are singletons. This entry comes from a study of shared T cell receptors in the human thymus. These sequences were also reported in another study, on human thymus T cells. That report notes: Thymic samples were excised during corrective heart operations.

The TCR sequence derives from a boy in the first two years of life with a congenital heart defect. The chain combines TRBV4-1 with TRBJ2-7; 10 bases align to TRBD1. Sample: thymocytes. CDR3 region: CASSQAPGQGYYEQYF. The CDR3 nucleotides read TGCGCCAGCAGCCAAGCCCCGGGACAGGGGTACTACGAGCAGTACTTC.